The 20 T cell receptor beta chains given below trace back to one sample, sequenced in a study of T cell responses to AZD1222 COVID-19 vaccine. Sequencing used immunoSEQ multiplex PCR; TCRdb keeps in-frame clones, though not all of them. Among approximately 100,000 clones listed, 89% were seen once. The sample here was peripheral blood, taken on day 0 of AZD1222 vaccination. These receptors were collected from an adult in good health.

The CDR3 DNA is TGTGCCAGCAGCTTAGGTTCCGCATCCGAAGCTTTCTTT. Translated, it gives CASSLGSASEAFF. This chain uses TRBV7-9 with TRBJ1-1; unclear D gene. CDR3 length equals 13 residues. Trimming cost V 1 base and J 8 bases, with 11 bases left between them. CDR1 is SEHNR and CDR2 is FQNEAQ in the germline V gene (reference sequence).

The gene calls are TRBV9 and TRBJ1-1, with D uncertain. CDR1 is SGDLS, CDR2 YYNGEE, per germline. This CDR3 region has 13 residues. V lost 2 bases and J lost 0, with 5 bases in between. CDR3 amino acids: CASSVAVNTEAFF. Here the CDR3 DNA reads TGTGCCAGCAGCGTGGCCGTGAACACTGAAGCTTTCTTT.

The chain joins TRBV19 to TRBJ1-1; TRBD1 might be the D (6 bases). V was pared by 3 bases and J by 12 bases, with 14 bases between. The CDR3 has 12 amino acids. CDR1 LNHDA and CDR2 SQIVND come from the germline V gene (reference sequence). This chain's CDR3 is CASSIGRGAPFF. For the CDR3, the DNA is TGTGCCAGTAGTATCGGTAGGGGGGCCCCTTTCTTT.

This chain joins TRBV5-1 and TRBJ1-1; D uncertain. Germline assignment: CDR1 SGHRS and CDR2 YFSETQ. The CDR3 has 14 residues. V was clipped by 4 bases and J by 5 bases, with 15 bases between them. The chain's CDR3 is CASSPGREVTEAFF. The CDR3, as DNA: TGCGCCAGCAGCCCTGGTCGGGAGGTAACTGAAGCTTTCTTT.

The chain uses TRBV6-5 and TRBJ1-1; unclear D gene. Germline V gives CDR1 MNHEY, CDR2 SVGAGI. Trimming cost V 5 bases and J 6 bases, with 16 bases left between them. The CDR3 runs to 14 residues. CDR3 DNA: TGTGCCAGCAGTCAGGCCAGGTCGGTCCCTGAAGCTTTCTTT. Protein product: CASSQARSVPEAFF.

The chain combines TRBV5-8 with TRBJ1-1, with 8 bases matching TRBD1. The CDR3 consists of 12 residues. Germline CDR1 reads SGHTS; CDR2 reads YDEGEE. V dropped 9 bases and J dropped 2; count of bases not matched to a gene: 3. The CDR3 reads CATRGPNTEAFF. Written as DNA, the CDR3 is TGTGCCACCAGGGGGCCTAACACTGAAGCTTTCTTT.

The rearrangement joins TRBV2 to TRBJ2-3; D unresolved. Germline V gene lookup returns CDR1 SNHLY and CDR2 FYNNEI. The germline V and J ends were trimmed by 3 bases and 2 bases, with 12 bases remaining between them. The CDR3 extends over 15 amino acids. As DNA, the CDR3 is TGTGCCAGCAGTGACTGGGTCCTGAACACAGATACGCAGTATTTT. Translation gives CASSDWVLNTDTQYF.

V and J are TRBV4-2 and TRBJ1-1, with D maybe TRBD1 (5 bases). Germline V gene sequence: CDR1 LGHNA, CDR2 YNFKEQ. The CDR3 loop spans 15 amino acids. The V end lost 4 bases, the J end lost 1 base, and 13 bases lay between the germline ends. CDR3 sequence (DNA): TGTGCCAGCAGCCTAAGAGGGGACCCGAACACTGAAGCTTTCTTT. It yields the protein CASSLRGDPNTEAFF.

V and J are TRBV19 and TRBJ1-2, with D unresolved. The V gene lost 5 bases and the J gene lost 4 bases, with 11 bases spanning the gap. The CDR3 runs to 13 residues. Germline CDR1 is LNHDA and CDR2 is SQIVND (reference sequence). The CDR3 DNA follows: TGTGCCAGTAGTGTAATAGGTTCCTATGGCTACACCTTC. This codes for CASSVIGSYGYTF.

This clone was observed a few times. The chain has TRBV7-8 and TRBJ2-3; unclear D gene. This CDR3 region has 13 residues. V shed 4 bases and J shed 0 bases, with 5 bases lying between them. Germline V gene data show CDR1 as SGHVS and CDR2 as FQNEAQ. The CDR3 coding sequence is TGTGCCAGCAGCTGGAGTAGCACAGATACGCAGTATTTT. Amino acids: CASSWSSTDTQYF.

V gene TRBV23-1 combines with J gene TRBJ2-1; D unclear. TRBV23-1 is treated as an ORF (open reading frame) with a function not yet certain. V gave up 6 bases and J gave up 4 bases, with 16 bases separating them. This CDR3 has 15 amino acids. The chain's CDR3 is CASSHEVGVYNEQFF. As DNA, the CDR3 is TGCGCCAGCAGCCATGAGGTCGGAGTTTACAATGAGCAGTTCTTC.

This chain joins TRBV15 and TRBJ1-2; 8 nucleotides align to TRBD1. The CDR3 has 13 residues. Germline V gene sequence: CDR1 LNHNV, CDR2 YYDKDF (reference sequence). The trim removed 0 bases at V and 8 bases at J, leaving 2 bases unmatched. The CDR3 region is CATSRDRGRGYTF. The CDR3 DNA is TGTGCCACCAGCAGAGACAGGGGGCGCGGCTACACCTTC.

This clone was counted a single time. This chain's CDR3 is CASSLAPWNTEAFF. CDR3 in DNA: TGTGCCAGCAGCTTAGCACCCTGGAACACTGAAGCTTTCTTT. J is TRBJ1-1 and V is TRBV7-2; D unclear. The CDR3 is 14 residues long. Germline V lookup: CDR1 SGHTA, CDR2 FQGNSA. V was cut by 0 bases and J by 1 base, with 6 bases left in between. Together with reference TRBV7-2 and TRBJ1-1, the CDR3 gives the full variable domain: GAGVSQSPSNKVTEKGKDVELRCDPISGHTALYWYRQSLGQGLEFLIYFQGNSAPDKSGLPSDRFSAERTGGSVSTLTIQRTQQEDSAVYLCASSLAPWNTEAFFGQGTRLTVV.

This chain links TRBV7-6 with TRBJ1-3; D may be TRBD1 (5 bases). The CDR3 extends over 14 amino acids. V lost 5 bases and J 4 bases, leaving 12 bases between the germline ends. Germline CDR1 SGHVS, CDR2 FNYEAQ. DNA of the CDR3: TGTGCCAGCAGCCCAGAGGGGCTAGGAAACACCATATATTTT. Translated: CASSPEGLGNTIYF.

In this sample, this clone turned up once. The chain is built from TRBV12-5 and TRBJ2-3, with 8 positions matching TRBD2. The CDR3 runs 22 residues. The junction had 23 bases not matched to a gene; V was cut back by 1 base and J by 2 bases. In germline, CDR1 is LGHNT, CDR2 FRNRAP. CDR3 sequence reads: CASGLGPGTSGGTTTNTDTQYF. As DNA, the CDR3 is TGTGCTAGTGGTTTGGGGCCCGGGACTAGTGGGGGGACCACTACGAACACAGATACGCAGTATTTT.

The chain combines TRBV24-1 with TRBJ1-2; 9 bases agree with TRBD1. The germline gives CDR1 KGHDR, CDR2 SFDVKD. The CDR3 consists of 15 residues. Germline trimming cut 4 bases from V and 9 bases from J; bases unmatched to any gene: 11. The CDR3 bases are TGTGCCACCAGTGACAGCCGACGGACAGGGGATCGCTACACCTTC. Translation gives CATSDSRRTGDRYTF.

The chain has TRBV5-1 and TRBJ1-4, with TRBD1 matching 8 bases. CDR3 length equals 15 residues. With 4 bases clipped from V and 3 bases from J, the junction kept 5 bases outside the gene matches. Germline loops: CDR1 SGHRS, CDR2 YFSETQ. CDR3 loop: CASSPQGAANEKLFF. In DNA, the CDR3 is TGCGCCAGCAGCCCCCAGGGGGCAGCTAATGAAAAACTGTTTTTT.

The rearrangement joins TRBV6-1 to TRBJ2-3; D possibly corresponds to TRBD1 (5 bases). This CDR3 is built from 12 residues. Germline V gene lookup returns CDR1 MNHNS and CDR2 SASEGT. Trimming cost V 1 base and J 10 bases, with 9 bases left between them. The CDR3 is CASSEVKGSQYF. The CDR3 region has the DNA TGTGCCAGCAGTGAAGTAAAGGGGTCGCAGTATTTT.

This chain joins TRBV7-8 and TRBJ2-5, with 9 bases identical to TRBD1. V lost 5 bases to trimming and J lost 7 bases; unmatched junction nucleotides: 23. The CDR3 runs to 19 residues. CDR1 is SGHVS and CDR2 is FQNEAQ in the germline V gene. The CDR3 here is CASSIRPGPRDREGGTQYF. CDR3 DNA sequence: TGTGCCAGCAGCATCCGCCCCGGCCCACGGGACAGGGAGGGGGGGACCCAGTACTTC.

The chain combines TRBV23-1 with TRBJ2-3, with 8 bases lining up with TRBD2. TRBV23-1 is recorded as an ORF, its role being uncertain. Trimming took 1 base from V and 3 from J; bases not matched to a gene: 3. There are 15 residues in the CDR3. The CDR3 loop reads CASSQYGGATDTQYF. The CDR3 DNA reads TGCGCCAGCAGTCAATACGGGGGGGCGACAGATACGCAGTATTTT.